This T cell receptor beta chain was sequenced during a study of blood T cell repertoires in COVID-19. Study as a whole: Samples taken during acute and convalescent COVID-19 were collected in the United States, Italy and Spain. T cells, B-cell-depleted T cells, or PBMCs provided the cDNA or gDNA that served as material.

Germline V gene sequence: CDR1 SGDLS, CDR2 YYNGEE. The CDR3 sequence is 16 residues long. V was pared by 2 bases and J by 6 bases, with 8 bases of the junction left unmatched. Per the study methods: Reference gene primer amplification yielded estimated nucleated cell counts. The data were produced by immunoSEQ multiplex PCR, yet TCRdb's version contains in-frame clones alone and is incomplete. V and J calls and clone size come straight from that table; D and trimming were deduced from the DNA. In the table there are approximately 160,000 clones, approximately 83% of which are singletons. The sample was peripheral blood. This sequence was found in a man between 65 and 80 years old who had recovered from COVID-19. The gene calls are TRBV9 and TRBJ1-4, with TRBD1 matching 9 bases. CDR3 coding DNA: TGTGCCAGCAGCGTCACAGGACAGGGGAGGGATGAAAAACTGTTTTTT. It encodes CASSVTGQGRDEKLFF.